The 28 T cell receptor beta chains reported below all come from one sample, sequenced in a study of T cells in Graves' hyperthyroidism and ophthalmopathy. TCR beta CDR3 region amplification was performed from RNA transcripts. HTBI primers were employed in a first-round RT-PCR of the TCR CDR3. TCRdb re-derived calls from the multiplex PCR reads in MiXCR, one entry per CDR3 protein. The sample yields about 200,000 distinct CDR3 sequences, more than 15% seen once. The sequencing sample was made of blood. These receptors all stem from a man aged 50 to 60 with Graves' hyperthyroidism.

The chain recombines TRBV2 with TRBJ1-2; the D gene is possibly TRBD1 (5 bases). Germline assignment: CDR1 SNHLY and CDR2 FYNNEI. There are 12 residues in the CDR3. The V end was cut by 6 bases, the J end by 8 bases, with 13 bases between. The CDR3 sequence: CASRRQPDGYTF. Written as DNA, the CDR3 is TGTGCCAGCAGGAGACAGCCCGACGGCTACACCTTC.

This clonotype was seen many times. The V and J genes are TRBV6-2 or TRBV6-3 and TRBJ2-3, with D perhaps TRBD2 (6 bases). V lost 2 bases and J lost 3, with 18 bases in between. The CDR3 has 17 amino acids. Germline values: CDR1 MNHEY, CDR2 SVGEGT. Here the CDR3 reads CASSYERGVADTDTQYF. The DNA for the CDR3 is TGTGCCAGCAGTTACGAGCGAGGAGTAGCGGATACAGATACGCAGTATTTT.

This clonotype was seen repeatedly, ten times or more. V gene TRBV12-3 or TRBV12-4 combines with J gene TRBJ2-1; D is unresolved. The V and J ends lost 8 bases and 6 bases respectively, with 17 bases between them. The CDR3 consists of 14 residues. CDR3 protein: CASGWVGIGNEQFF. CDR3 bases: TGTGCCAGCGGATGGGTAGGGATTGGCAATGAGCAGTTCTTC.

The sample holds many counts of this clonotype. The chain recombines TRBV28 with TRBJ1-1, with D unclear. Germline V gives CDR1 MDHEN, CDR2 SYDVKM. V lost 6 bases and J 4 bases, leaving 12 bases between the germline ends. The CDR3 consists of 13 residues. For the CDR3, the DNA is TGTGCCAGCAGCTCGACTTGGGGCACTGAAGCTTTCTTT. Residues: CASSSTWGTEAFF. The full variable domain, rest sourced from reference TRBV28 and TRBJ1-1, is DVKVTQSSRYLVKRTGEKVFLECVQDMDHENMFWYRQDPGLGLRLIYFSYDVKMKEKGDIPEGYSVSREKKERFSLILESASTNQTSMYLCASSSTWGTEAFFGQGTRLTVV.

In this sample, this clonotype turned up many times. The V and J genes are TRBV5-1 and TRBJ2-1; the match to TRBD1 covers 8 bases. The V gene's germline CDR1 is SGHRS and CDR2 YFSETQ. The ends lost 6 bases at V and 5 bases at J; junction bases unmatched: 10. The length of the CDR3 is 15 residues. The CDR3 DNA follows: TGCGCCAGCACCCGCTCAGGGGGCGACCACAATGAGCAGTTCTTC. This sequence encodes CASTRSGGDHNEQFF.

In this sample, this clonotype turned up a few times. This sequence joins TRBV11-3 and TRBJ2-2; 7 bases map to TRBD2. This CDR3 has 16 amino acids. Per the germline V gene, CDR1 is SGHNT and CDR2 is YENEEA. V lost 5 bases, J lost 2 bases, and 8 bases stayed unmatched. The CDR3 DNA reads as TGTGCCAGCAGCAACGAAGGGACTAAAAACACCGGGGAGCTGTTTTTT. Its translation is CASSNEGTKNTGELFF.

This clonotype has a handful of counts. V gene TRBV9 combines with J gene TRBJ2-1, with D hard to call. Trimming shortened V by 4 bases and J by 6 bases, and 20 bases separated the two germline ends. Germline V gene lookup returns CDR1 SGDLS and CDR2 YYNGEE. The CDR3 totals 16 residues. The CDR3 protein is CASSPSLVAMGNEQFF. CDR3 sequence (DNA): TGTGCCAGCAGCCCCTCCCTGGTAGCAATGGGCAATGAGCAGTTCTTC. The full variable domain, its missing parts supplied by reference TRBV9 and TRBJ2-1, is DSGVTQTPKHLITATGQRVTLRCSPRSGDLSVYWYQQSLDQGLQFLIQYYNGEERAKGNILERFSAQQFPDLHSELNLSSLELGDSALYFCASSPSLVAMGNEQFFGPGTRLTVL.

This clonotype was detected ten times or more. V is TRBV2 and J is TRBJ1-1; TRBD1 aligns across 9 bases. Looked up from germline, CDR1 is SNHLY and CDR2 is FYNNEI. This CDR3 region has 17 residues. The V gene end was trimmed by 4 bases and the J gene end by 0 bases; junction bases not matched to a gene: 9. CDR3 sequence: CASSGIQGANMNTEAFF. The CDR3 DNA sequence: TGTGCCAGCAGTGGGATACAGGGGGCTAATATGAACACTGAAGCTTTCTTT.

The genes are TRBV3-1 and TRBJ2-4; D not certain. The CDR3 runs 14 residues. In germline, CDR1 is LGHDT, CDR2 YNNKEL (reference sequence). The V and J ends lost 2 bases and 4 bases respectively, with 9 bases between them. DNA for the CDR3: TGTGCCAGCAGCCAACTACTACTGAAAAACATTCAGTACTTC. Its protein is CASSQLLLKNIQYF.

The chain is built from TRBV7-2 and TRBJ2-6; 7 nucleotides align to TRBD2. Germline V lookup: CDR1 SGHTA, CDR2 FQGNSA. Unmatched junction bases numbered 2, after V lost 1 base and J lost 2 bases. The CDR3 contains 16 residues. The CDR3 reads CASSLDRGAGANVLTF. The CDR3 DNA sequence: TGTGCCAGCAGCTTAGATCGGGGGGCTGGGGCCAACGTCCTGACTTTC.

This clonotype turned up a few times. The rearrangement links TRBV14 to TRBJ2-7; 9 nucleotides line up with TRBD2. Germline lookup yields CDR1 SGHDN and CDR2 FVKESK. This CDR3 spans 15 amino acids. J was trimmed by 2 bases and V by 0 bases; bases with no gene match: 2. The CDR3 region has the DNA TGTGCCAGCAGCCAAGAACTAGCGGGCCCCTACGAGCAGTACTTC. Its protein is CASSQELAGPYEQYF.

This clonotype was seen only once. This may be a read error: a much more frequent sequence differs by one nucleotide. This chain uses TRBV2 with TRBJ2-1, with 7 bases aligning to TRBD2. The J call is in doubt because the DNA end fits TRBJ2-7 better. Germline lookup yields CDR1 SNHLY and CDR2 FYNNEI. This CDR3 comprises 15 residues. CDR3 in DNA: TGTGCCAGCAGTGGGTCTAGCGGAAGATACAATGAGCAGTACTTC. It translates to CASSGSSGRYNEQYF.

The chain links TRBV4-2 to TRBJ2-5, with no clear D. This CDR3 has 13 amino acids. CDR1 is LGHNA, CDR2 YNFKEQ, per germline. V was pared by 0 bases and J by 4 bases, with 6 bases between. The CDR3: CASSQDPGETQYF. For the CDR3, the DNA is TGTGCCAGCAGCCAAGATCCAGGAGAGACCCAGTACTTC.

This clonotype was found many times. V is TRBV30 and J is TRBJ2-4; weak D call: TRBD2 (6 bases). CDR1 GTSNPN and CDR2 SVGIG come from the germline V gene (reference sequence). Trimming took off 1 base at V and 9 bases at J, with 7 bases between the two ends. The length of the CDR3 is 11 residues. The CDR3 sequence is CAWSDGSIQYF. CDR3 bases: TGTGCCTGGAGTGACGGGAGCATTCAGTACTTC.

The V gene is TRBV5-4, the J gene TRBJ2-4; 8 bases line up with TRBD1. V was clipped by 3 bases and J by 1 base; unmatched bases: 3. Germline lookup yields CDR1 SGHNT and CDR2 YYREEE (reference sequence). The CDR3 is 15 amino acids. CDR3 protein: CASSSGGPAKNIQYF. CDR3 sequence (DNA): TGTGCCAGCAGCTCAGGGGGCCCGGCCAAAAACATTCAGTACTTC.

This clonotype was observed a handful of times. The chain carries TRBV20-1 and TRBJ2-7; 8 nucleotides agree with TRBD2. There are 13 residues in the CDR3. V was pared by 5 bases and J by 2 bases, with 5 bases of the junction left unmatched. The germline CDR1 and CDR2 sequences are DFQATT and SNEGSKA (reference sequence). CDR3 loop: CSARTSSTYEQYF. CDR3 DNA: TGCAGTGCTCGGACTAGCAGCACCTACGAGCAGTACTTC.

V and J are TRBV28 and TRBJ2-7, with D unresolved. This CDR3 contains 13 residues. The germline V gene has CDR1 MDHEN and CDR2 SYDVKM. Trimming left V 2 bases short and J 3 bases short, with 8 bases between. The CDR3 bases are TGTGCCAGCAGTTTAATGCCGGGCTACGAGCAGTACTTC. This translates into CASSLMPGYEQYF.

This clonotype was counted many times. The V and J genes are TRBV20-1 and TRBJ1-5; D is unresolved. V gave up 3 bases and J gave up 9 bases, with 12 bases separating them. The CDR3 is 12 residues long. Germline V gene data show CDR1 as DFQATT and CDR2 as SNEGSKA (reference sequence). In DNA form, the CDR3 reads TGCAGTGCTAGGAGCGGTACGGGGCCCCAGCATTTT. It specifies CSARSGTGPQHF.

This clonotype came up many times. This chain connects TRBV5-1 to TRBJ2-5; 13 nucleotides line up with TRBD2. Looked up from germline, CDR1 is SGHRS and CDR2 is YFSETQ. V was pared by 6 bases and J by 5 bases, with 4 bases of the junction left unmatched. The CDR3 consists of 14 residues. CDR3 in amino acids: CASKLAGGEETQYF. CDR3 coding DNA: TGCGCCAGCAAACTAGCGGGAGGGGAGGAGACCCAGTACTTC.

At least ten counts were recorded for this clonotype. The rearrangement joins TRBV4-1 to TRBJ2-1; 9 nucleotides match TRBD1. Germline V gene sequence: CDR1 MGHRA, CDR2 YSYEKL. The CDR3 sequence is 14 residues long. V gave up 4 bases and J gave up 4 bases; unmatched junction bases: 2. Here the CDR3 DNA reads TGCGCCAGCAGCCCGGGACAGGGTTACAATGAGCAGTTCTTC. Translating gives CASSPGQGYNEQFF.

The chain uses TRBV4-2 and TRBJ2-5; a weak D match, TRBD2 (7 bases). CDR1 and CDR2 from the germline V gene are LGHNA and YNFKEQ. The germline V and J ends were trimmed by 3 bases and 5 bases, with 19 bases remaining between them. The CDR3 loop spans 16 amino acids. The CDR3 DNA is TGTGCCAGCAGCCAGAGGAAAGGGGGGGAACAGGAGACCCAGTACTTC. Translation gives CASSQRKGGEQETQYF.

V and J are TRBV5-1 and TRBJ1-5; perhaps TRBD1 as D (6 bases). V lost 0 bases and J 4 bases, leaving 8 bases between the germline ends. Per germline, CDR1 SGHRS and CDR2 YFSETQ. The CDR3 loop spans 14 amino acids. CDR3 loop: CASSLGDTNQPQHF. In nucleotides, the CDR3 is TGCGCCAGCAGCTTGGGGGACACAAATCAGCCCCAGCATTTT.

This clonotype was seen many times. This chain links TRBV7-9 with TRBJ2-1, with 8 bases lining up with TRBD2. The V gene's germline CDR1 is SEHNR and CDR2 FQNEAQ (reference sequence). CDR3 length: 16 residues. Unmatched junction bases numbered 13, after V lost 5 bases and J lost 7 bases. CDR3 sequence: CASSRRFSAGGNEQFF. CDR3 DNA: TGTGCCAGCAGCCGCCGGTTTAGCGCGGGGGGAAATGAGCAGTTCTTC.

This clonotype was detected only a few times. This chain uses TRBV7-3 with TRBJ1-3; D gene unclear. Germline assignment: CDR1 SGHTA and CDR2 FQGTGA. CDR3 length equals 15 residues. Trimming left V 5 bases short and J 2 bases short, with 13 bases between. As DNA, the CDR3 is TGTGCCAGCAGCCCAAAAGGAGGGCCTGGAAACACCATATATTTT. Translating it yields CASSPKGGPGNTIYF.

This chain uses TRBV5-1 with TRBJ1-1; D is ambiguous. The CDR3 is made up of 14 amino acids. V lost 0 bases and J 6 bases, leaving 12 bases between the germline ends. Germline CDR1 is SGHRS and CDR2 is YFSETQ. DNA of the CDR3: TGCGCCAGCAGCTTGGTGGGCAGGAGCTCTGAAGCTTTCTTT. This codes for CASSLVGRSSEAFF.

Here the CDR3 reads CASSQGGTGRIDEQFF. CDR3 nucleotide sequence: TGTGCCAGCAGCCAAGGGGGGACAGGGAGGATAGATGAGCAGTTCTTC. The rearrangement joins TRBV4-2 to TRBJ2-1, with 9 bases identical to TRBD1. V shed 1 base and J 8 bases; nucleotides not matched to a gene: 9. The CDR3 spans 16 residues. Per germline, CDR1 LGHNA and CDR2 YNFKEQ.

This clonotype was seen a handful of times. The chain recombines TRBV20-1 with TRBJ2-3, with 10 positions matching TRBD1. Germline lookup yields CDR1 DFQATT and CDR2 SNEGSKA (reference sequence). V dropped 6 bases and J dropped 5; count of bases not matched to a gene: 8. This CDR3 region has 14 residues. The CDR3, as DNA: TGCAGTGCAGGGGACAGGGGAGGATTAGATACGCAGTATTTT. Its translation: CSAGDRGGLDTQYF.

This clonotype was seen many times. The chain employs TRBV14 and TRBJ2-3; TRBD2 matches at 12 bases. This CDR3 region has 17 residues. J was trimmed by 0 bases and V by 3 bases; bases with no gene match: 4. Germline CDR1 SGHDN, CDR2 FVKESK. The DNA for the CDR3 is TGTGCCAGCAGCCACCGACTAGCGGGAGTAAGCACAGATACGCAGTATTTT. Its protein product is CASSHRLAGVSTDTQYF.